One sample yielded the 9 T cell receptor beta chains listed below, sequenced in a study of T cell responses to AZD1222 COVID-19 vaccine. Generated by immunoSEQ multiplex PCR, the TCRdb table keeps only in-frame clones and is missing some. The top ten hold about 5.2% of the sample, which has 50,000 or so clones, about 89% seen once. The input for sequencing was peripheral blood, taken 28 days after the second AZD1222 dose. All receptors derive from an adult who received the AZD1222 COVID-19 vaccine.

This chain connects TRBV9 to TRBJ1-4; D perhaps matches TRBD1 (5 bases). The V gene's germline CDR1 is SGDLS and CDR2 YYNGEE. The CDR3 is 15 residues long. Trimming took 3 bases from V and 8 from J, leaving 17 bases between them. CDR3 residues: CASSAWGGVQEKLFF. The CDR3, as DNA: TGTGCCAGCAGCGCCTGGGGGGGAGTCCAGGAAAAACTGTTTTTT.

The chain recombines TRBV11-3 with TRBJ1-1, with D perhaps matching TRBD1 (5 bases). The V end lost 5 bases, the J end lost 2 bases, and 12 bases lay between the germline ends. Germline CDR1 reads SGHNT; CDR2 reads YENEEA. The CDR3 is 14 amino acids. The CDR3 protein is CASSETGANTEAFF. DNA for the CDR3: TGTGCCAGCAGCGAAACCGGGGCAAACACTGAAGCTTTCTTT.

The chain has TRBV7-2 and TRBJ1-1; the match to TRBD1 covers 7 bases. The germline V gene encodes CDR1 SGHTA and CDR2 FQGNSA. This CDR3 is built from 14 residues. Trimming at V came to 3 bases and at J to 5 bases, leaving 6 bases not matched to a gene. CDR3 sequence: CASSLTGQGTEAFF. Written as DNA, the CDR3 is TGTGCCAGCAGCTTGACAGGGCAGGGGACTGAAGCTTTCTTT.

The V call is TRBV18, the J call TRBJ1-5, with D perhaps matching TRBD1 (5 bases). The germline gives CDR1 KGHSH, CDR2 LQKENI. The CDR3 length is 14 residues. Trimming took 4 bases from V and 1 from J, leaving 8 bases between them. The CDR3 bases are TGTGCCAGCTCACTGGCAGGGAGCAATCAGCCCCAGCATTTT. Amino acid sequence: CASSLAGSNQPQHF.

V and J are TRBV7-2 and TRBJ1-1; D is unclear. The germline gives CDR1 SGHTA, CDR2 FQGNSA. The V gene lost 5 bases and the J gene lost 6 bases, with 10 bases spanning the gap. CDR3 length: 12 amino acids. CDR3 DNA sequence: TGTGCCAGCAGCCTAGTGGGATCTGAAGCTTTCTTT. It encodes CASSLVGSEAFF. The full variable domain, its missing parts supplied by reference TRBV7-2 and TRBJ1-1, is GAGVSQSPSNKVTEKGKDVELRCDPISGHTALYWYRQSLGQGLEFLIYFQGNSAPDKSGLPSDRFSAERTGGSVSTLTIQRTQQEDSAVYLCASSLVGSEAFFGQGTRLTVV.

This chain uses TRBV7-2 with TRBJ2-5; no definite D call. Germline CDR1 and CDR2: SGHTA and FQGNSA. The CDR3 runs to 15 residues. Trimming took 1 base from V and 1 from J, leaving 10 bases between them. The CDR3 DNA sequence: TGTGCCAGCAGCTTAGAATTTCCAGCCCAAGAGACCCAGTACTTC. It codes for CASSLEFPAQETQYF.

The chain links TRBV6-5 to TRBJ1-2; D gene ambiguous. CDR1 is MNHEY and CDR2 is SVGAGI in the germline V gene. V lost 10 bases and J lost 7, with 13 bases in between. CDR3 size: 11 residues. CDR3 loop: CATVALSGYTF. The CDR3 nucleotides are TGTGCCACAGTAGCGTTGAGTGGCTACACCTTC.

The CDR3 loop is CASSRQGAFEQFF. CDR3 coding DNA: TGTGCCAGCAGCCGACAGGGGGCGTTTGAGCAGTTCTTC. The chain recombines TRBV7-9 with TRBJ2-1; 10 nucleotides line up with TRBD1. From germline, CDR1 is SEHNR and CDR2 FQNEAQ (reference sequence). The V gene end was trimmed by 5 bases and the J gene end by 9 bases; junction bases not matched to a gene: 4. This CDR3 is built from 13 residues.

This sequence joins TRBV19 and TRBJ2-1, with D maybe TRBD1 (5 bases). Germline V gene data show CDR1 as LNHDA and CDR2 as SQIVND (reference sequence). With 7 bases removed from V and 5 bases from J, the gap between germline ends came to 15 bases. The CDR3 is 14 residues long. The DNA of the CDR3 is TGTGCCAGTATCGGCGGACAACCGAACAATGAGCAGTTCTTC. Protein sequence: CASIGGQPNNEQFF.